The 29 T cell receptor beta chains listed next were all sequenced from one sample in a study of blood T cells in healthy people across ages. Alongside a J-beta primer mix, a sample-barcoded 5' primer served in a second PCR lasting about 7 to 11 cycles. Using its own MiXCR run on the 5' RACE reads, TCRdb lists one record per CDR3 protein. The sample has some 760,000 distinct CDR3 sequences; roughly 25% are singletons. The sample also formed part of further work on T cells of mothers and their children.

Sample: blood. Source of these receptors: a boy aged 5 to 17 in good health.

The chain combines TRBV9 with TRBJ1-4; 8 bases agree with TRBD1. The germline gives CDR1 SGDLS, CDR2 YYNGEE. The CDR3 runs 16 residues. Trimming took 0 bases from V and 4 from J; bases not matched to a gene: 5. The CDR3: CASSVGGGTGNEKLFF. The CDR3 nucleotides read TGTGCCAGCAGCGTAGGGGGTGGGACAGGTAATGAAAAACTGTTTTTT. The full variable domain, completed using reference TRBV9 and TRBJ1-4, is DSGVTQTPKHLITATGQRVTLRCSPRSGDLSVYWYQQSLDQGLQFLIQYYNGEERAKGNILERFSAQQFPDLHSELNLSSLELGDSALYFCASSVGGGTGNEKLFFGSGTQLSVL.

There are many counts of this clonotype. V is TRBV28 and J is TRBJ2-4; no reliable D call. Germline-derived CDR1 and CDR2 are MDHEN and SYDVKM. The CDR3 has 11 amino acids. V was cut by 3 bases and J by 7 bases, with 4 bases left in between. CDR3: CASSFQNIQYF. Here the CDR3 DNA reads TGTGCCAGCAGTTTCCAGAACATTCAGTACTTC.

This clonotype was seen once. V gene TRBV12-3 or TRBV12-4 combines with J gene TRBJ1-1, with TRBD1 matching 7 bases. CDR3 size: 14 residues. Trimming at V came to 5 bases and at J to 4 bases, leaving 7 bases not matched to a gene. CDR3: CASSQTGVGTEAFF. As DNA, the CDR3 is TGTGCCAGCAGTCAAACAGGGGTAGGCACTGAAGCTTTCTTT.

The chain links TRBV13 to TRBJ2-3; a weak D match, TRBD2 (5 bases). Germline V gene data show CDR1 as PRHDT and CDR2 as FYEKMQ (reference sequence). The V end was cut by 1 base, the J end by 5 bases, with 10 bases between. The CDR3 consists of 14 residues. CDR3 in amino acids: CASSLELAEDTQYF. For the CDR3, the DNA is TGTGCCAGCAGCTTAGAGCTAGCCGAAGATACGCAGTATTTT.

This clonotype came up a few times. CDR3 bases: TGTGCCACCAGTTCCTCGGATAAGCGGGGAGGACAGGAACACTACAATGAGCAGTTCTTC. Its translation is CATSSSDKRGGQEHYNEQFF. This chain joins TRBV24-1 and TRBJ2-1; possibly TRBD1 or TRBD2 for D (7 bases each). CDR3 length equals 20 residues. CDR1 is KGHDR, CDR2 SFDVKD, per germline. V was trimmed by 6 bases and J by 3 bases, leaving 29 bases between them.

The chain carries TRBV5-1 and TRBJ2-5, with D tentatively TRBD1 (5 bases). This CDR3 comprises 14 residues. Germline CDR1 is SGHRS and CDR2 is YFSETQ. Trimming stripped 0 bases from V and 5 bases from J, with 11 bases between. This CDR3 is CASSLGQSVETQYF. As DNA, the CDR3 is TGCGCCAGCAGCTTGGGACAGTCAGTTGAGACCCAGTACTTC.

The chain carries TRBV27 and TRBJ1-5; D not certain. CDR3 size: 14 residues. The germline V and J ends were trimmed by 1 base and 3 bases, with 7 bases remaining between them. Germline CDR1 MNHEY, CDR2 SMNVEV (reference sequence). This chain's CDR3 is CASSLYSYNQPQHF. CDR3 nucleotides: TGTGCCAGCAGTTTATACAGCTACAATCAGCCCCAGCATTTT.

There are a few counts of this clonotype. The chain uses TRBV5-1 and TRBJ2-5, with D possibly being TRBD1 or TRBD2 (5 bases each). This CDR3 has 14 amino acids. V was shortened by 6 bases and J by 5 bases, with 17 bases between the two germline ends. Germline V gives CDR1 SGHRS, CDR2 YFSETQ. For the CDR3, the DNA is TGCGCCAGCAACCGGGACCTTCAAAGGGAGACCCAGTACTTC. This gives the protein CASNRDLQRETQYF.

This sequence joins TRBV12-3 or TRBV12-4 and TRBJ2-3; possible D gene TRBD1, 6 bases. CDR3 length: 13 amino acids. V was trimmed by 10 bases and J by 4 bases, leaving 15 bases between them. The CDR3 region has the DNA TGTGCCAACAGCTACAGACAGGCAGATACGCAGTATTTT. This translates into CANSYRQADTQYF.

This clonotype occurred a few times. The V gene is TRBV6-1, the J gene TRBJ1-2; D remains ambiguous. The CDR3 is made up of 13 amino acids. Germline values: CDR1 MNHNS, CDR2 SASEGT. V gave up 1 base and J gave up 5 bases, with 8 bases separating them. CDR3 coding DNA: TGTGCCAGCAGTGAAGGATTTTGGTATGGCTACACCTTC. It is translated as CASSEGFWYGYTF.

This clonotype was recorded a few times. V gene TRBV25-1 combines with J gene TRBJ1-4; TRBD1 matches at 9 bases. The CDR3 loop spans 15 amino acids. V shed 4 bases, J shed 5 bases, and the junction held 5 bases outside the gene matches. Germline V CDR1 and CDR2: MGHDK, SYGVNS. The CDR3 here is CASSAGGTGNEKLFF. The CDR3 DNA reads as TGTGCCAGCAGTGCGGGGGGGACAGGGAATGAAAAACTGTTTTTT.

This clonotype was counted between two and nine times. V and J are TRBV3-1 and TRBJ2-5; 10 bases fit TRBD2. The J call is uncertain, as TRBJ2-1 better fits the DNA end. The CDR3 consists of 18 residues. Germline CDR1 is LGHDT and CDR2 is YNNKEL (reference sequence). CDR3: CASSQYFRSGGAPGEQFF. CDR3 DNA sequence: TGTGCCAGCAGCCAATATTTTAGGAGCGGGGGGGCTCCGGGTGAGCAGTTCTTC.

As regards this clonotype: The junction departs from the called germline gene at one end, perhaps through a read error. The chain recombines TRBV4-3 with TRBJ2-1; TRBD1 matches 8 bases. TRBJ2-5 matches the DNA end more closely, so the J call is doubtful. Germline CDR1 LGHNA, CDR2 YSLEER. This CDR3 comprises 15 residues. The CDR3 DNA sequence: TGCGCCGGCAGCCACCAGACAGGGGTGGGAGAGACCCAGTACTTC. Translation: CAGSHQTGVGETQYF.

There are a few counts of this clonotype. The rearrangement joins TRBV28 to TRBJ1-1; the D is unclear. V gave up 6 bases and J gave up 3 bases, with 14 bases separating them. The CDR3 contains 14 residues. Germline CDR1 and CDR2: MDHEN and SYDVKM. CDR3 residues: CASREVAGHTEAFF. DNA for the CDR3: TGTGCCAGCAGGGAGGTCGCAGGCCACACTGAAGCTTTCTTT.

This chain joins TRBV5-1 and TRBJ2-5; TRBD2 aligns across 12 bases. The DNA end favors TRBJ2-7, so the J call may be wrong. The CDR3 is 19 amino acids. The V gene's germline CDR1 is SGHRS and CDR2 YFSETQ. CDR3 bases: TGCGCCAGCAGCTTGGCCAAGTGGGAGACTAGCGGGAGATCCTACGAGCAGTACTTC. This sequence encodes CASSLAKWETSGRSYEQYF.

This rearrangement joins TRBV20-1 to TRBJ2-2; TRBD2 is a possible D gene (6 bases). CDR3 length: 14 residues. Trimming removed 6 bases from V and 4 bases from J, with 15 bases in between. Germline V gives CDR1 DFQATT, CDR2 SNEGSKA (reference sequence). CDR3 sequence reads: CSAPAGRGTGELFF. For the CDR3, the DNA is TGCAGTGCCCCCGCGGGACGGGGCACCGGGGAGCTGTTTTTT.

In regard to this clonotype: At one of its ends the junction is not consistent with the germline gene, which may arise from a read error. This chain joins TRBV29-1 and TRBJ2-5, with D perhaps TRBD1 (7 bases). This CDR3 has 13 residues. Germline CDR1 is SQVTM and CDR2 is ANQGSEA. In nucleotides, the CDR3 is TGCAGCGTTGATCACAGGGGAGGAGAGACCCAGCACTTC. Translated, it gives CSVDHRGGETQHF.

This clonotype was counted a few times. The rearrangement uses TRBV28 and TRBJ2-5; possible D gene TRBD2, 7 bases. The germline V gene has CDR1 MDHEN and CDR2 SYDVKM. This CDR3 has 16 residues. V lost 3 bases to trimming and J lost 4 bases, with 18 bases between them. The CDR3 is CASSLIVGGGRETQYF. The CDR3 DNA is TGTGCCAGCAGTTTGATAGTTGGGGGGGGCCGAGAGACCCAGTACTTC.

The chain joins TRBV5-1 to TRBJ2-5; D may be TRBD2 (6 bases). The J call could be wrong; TRBJ2-7 is a better fit for the DNA end. The CDR3 length is 16 residues. CDR1 and CDR2 from the germline V gene are SGHRS and YFSETQ. CDR3 bases: TGCGCCAGCAGCTTGTCGCGAGACGGGAGCTCCTACGAGCAGTACTTC. Encoded protein: CASSLSRDGSSYEQYF.

This clonotype has more than one count but fewer than ten. One end of the junction varies from germline; a read error may be responsible. The rearrangement links TRBV7-7 to TRBJ2-2; TRBD1 matches at 7 bases. The CDR3 spans 15 residues. Germline V gene data show CDR1 as SSHAT and CDR2 as FNYEAQ (reference sequence). CDR3 sequence reads: CASSPPGTDPGELFF. The CDR3 bases are TGTGCTAGCAGCCCCCCCGGGACAGACCCCGGGGAGCTGTTTTTT.

The chain couples TRBV27 to TRBJ2-5; a possible D gene is TRBD2 (7 bases). The J call may be mistaken, given a closer DNA end match to TRBJ2-7. Germline V gene sequence: CDR1 MNHEY, CDR2 SMNVEV (reference sequence). The CDR3 extends over 15 amino acids. In nucleotides, the CDR3 is TGTGCCAGCAGTCTAAGGGGGGGGGGAAGCTACGAGCAGTACTTC. Translating gives CASSLRGGGSYEQYF.

V is TRBV20-1 and J is TRBJ1-3, with 7 bases identical to TRBD1. With V trimmed by 5 bases and J by 7 bases, 11 bases remained unmatched. This CDR3 spans 14 amino acids. Germline V CDR1 and CDR2: DFQATT, SNEGSKA (reference sequence). Here the CDR3 DNA reads TGCAGTGCTTGGACAACAGGGGTAGCTAACACCATATATTTT. This encodes CSAWTTGVANTIYF.

There are a few counts of this clonotype. V usage is TRBV14 and J usage is TRBJ2-5; possibly TRBD2 for D (6 bases). TRBJ2-1 explains the end of the DNA better; the J call may be wrong. The germline CDR1 and CDR2 sequences are SGHDN and FVKESK. The CDR3 runs to 18 residues. This CDR3 reads CASSQEMIRGFPYNEQFF. The CDR3 DNA follows: TGTGCCAGCAGCCAAGAAATGATTCGGGGGTTCCCCTACAATGAGCAGTTCTTC.

The chain links TRBV7-9 to TRBJ2-1, with D possibly matching TRBD2 (6 bases). V was trimmed by 6 bases and J by 0 bases, leaving 9 bases between them. Germline V CDR1 and CDR2: SEHNR, FQNEAQ (reference sequence). The CDR3 contains 14 residues. DNA for the CDR3: TGTGCCAGCAGGCGGGGAAGCTCCTACAATGAGCAGTTCTTC. It yields the protein CASRRGSSYNEQFF.

This clonotype was seen a few times. The rearrangement joins TRBV18 to TRBJ1-1; no clear D gene. The CDR3 totals 16 residues. The V end lost 2 bases, the J end lost 0 bases, and 13 bases lay between the germline ends. Germline V gene lookup returns CDR1 KGHSH and CDR2 LQKENI. The CDR3 is CASSPGRNTLNTEAFF. CDR3 sequence (DNA): TGTGCCAGCTCACCAGGGCGAAACACCCTGAACACTGAAGCTTTCTTT.

The chain links TRBV2 to TRBJ2-7, with 10 nucleotides matching TRBD1. The CDR3 is made up of 18 amino acids. Germline values: CDR1 SNHLY, CDR2 FYNNEI. The J segment lost 0 bases and the V segment lost 5 bases, leaving 13 bases of the junction unmatched. For the CDR3, the DNA is TGTGCCAGCAGTTCCTCCGACAGGGGGCGAATTAGCTCCTACGAGCAGTACTTC. Translated, it gives CASSSSDRGRISSYEQYF.

The rearrangement joins TRBV27 to TRBJ1-4, with D possibly being TRBD1 (6 bases). The germline V gene encodes CDR1 MNHEY and CDR2 SMNVEV (reference sequence). V shed 2 bases and J shed 8 bases, with 12 bases lying between them. The CDR3 sequence is 14 residues long. For the CDR3, the DNA is TGTGCCAGCAGTTTACTAGGGGGACCGGAAAAACTGTTTTTT. This codes for CASSLLGGPEKLFF.

V and J are TRBV19 and TRBJ2-7; D is unclear. V was clipped by 3 bases and J by 3 bases, with 15 bases between them. Looked up from germline, CDR1 is LNHDA and CDR2 is SQIVND (reference sequence). This CDR3 comprises 15 residues. The CDR3 spells CASSIASPEGYEQYF. In nucleotides, the CDR3 is TGTGCCAGTAGTATTGCGAGTCCAGAAGGCTACGAGCAGTACTTC.

This chain uses TRBV29-1 with TRBJ2-5; D perhaps matches TRBD2 (5 bases). TRBJ2-1 explains the end of the DNA better; the J call may be wrong. The CDR3 is 13 amino acids. Germline CDR1 is SQVTM and CDR2 is ANQGSEA. The CDR3 region is CSVEDRTRGGQFF. The CDR3 region has the DNA TGCAGCGTTGAAGATCGGACCCGGGGTGGGCAGTTCTTC.